The present TCR beta chain was sequenced within a study of T-cell reconstitution after alpha-beta-depleted transplantation in children (dated by TCRdb to 2016 to 2017). General notes on the study: Using TCR repertoire profiling, the study quantitatively followed how T-cell immune reconstitution unfolded in children after TCRalphabeta/CD19-depleted allogeneic hematopoietic cell transplantation. What the research found in general, with its limitations: The apparently early alphabetaT-cell count recovery about two months after transplant was reportedly dependent on only several hundred rapidly expanded clones derived from non-depleted graft cells. In some patients, the high TCRbeta diversity seen at day 60 was put down to recipient T cells and intrathymic progenitors that had survived conditioning. Hyperexpanded clone frequencies declined over subsequent months; after one year, T-cell counts and TCRbeta diversity were mostly attributed to newly produced T cells.

Many counts were recorded for this clonotype. Its antigen target is currently unknown. No much larger clonotype is one base removed from it; base qualities were not supplied. The library relied on PCR. Sequencing instrument: Illumina HiSeq 2500. TCR libraries were prepared with molecular barcoding, using unique molecular identifiers to normalize TCRbeta repertoire quantification. TCRdb trimmed public reads at Q25 via fastp, called clones via MiXCR and kept in-frame beta chains. Each CDR3 protein appears once, grouped with its most common genes and DNA. The sample table lists about 200,000 distinct CDR3 sequences, about 6.6% of them with a count of one. Of the sample, about 6% falls within the top ten clones. The treatment or condition label for this specimen denotes: allogeneic hematopoietic cell transplantation with graft depleted of TCRalphabeta T cells and CD19 B cells. Transplant recipients were children who received TCRalphabeta/CD19-depleted allogeneic hematopoietic cell grafts.

The sample in question was PBMCs, obtained before TCRalphabeta/CD19-depleted stem cell transplant. This receptor was identified in a boy aged 2-15 years with acute lymphoblastic leukemia, due to receive a stem cell transplant.

The CDR3 amino acid sequence is: CASGFGRENNEQFF. The sequence in DNA is TGTGCTAGTGGTTTCGGTCGGGAGAACAATGAGCAGTTCTTC. The chain links TRBV12-5 with TRBJ2-1; the D gene is possibly TRBD2, with 6 bases matching. The CDR3 covers 14 residues, taking in both the cysteine and the phenylalanine. The CDR3 DNA has 42 bases and is translated from base 1. Based on the germline V gene, the CDR1 and CDR2 sequences are LGHNT and FRNRAP. The V and J ends are trimmed by 3 bases and 5 bases, leaving 11 bases between them.